The T cell receptor (beta chain) described here comes from a study of T cell repertoires in cytomegalovirus infection. Study information: CMV infection plus the matching HLA type was flagged by public TCR beta signatures.

The CDR3 covers 15 residues. CDR1 and CDR2 (germline): SGHTA, FQGNSA. V shed 5 bases and J 7 bases; nucleotides not matched to a gene: 10. This clonotype was found many times. As yet, its antigen is unknown. Each CDR3 protein gets one entry after TCRdb re-called the reads with MiXCR. The table has about 400,000 distinct CDR3 sequences, around a sixth seen once. Study outcomes and limitations: Totalled public TCR beta family frequency picked out people who carried CMV plus the relevant HLA. HLA-C-restricted CMV-specific TCR beta clonotypes were dominant in the ex vivo response.

This sequence was found in a human donor in good health (CMV status not recorded). Some clones in this sample may be carry-over from other donors' samples. The chain joins TRBV7-2 to TRBJ2-5; 10 bases fit TRBD2. The sequenced sample was PBMCs. The CDR3 region is CASSTAGGRLGTQYF. The CDR3 nucleotides read TGTGCCAGCAGCACAGCGGGGGGGCGGTTGGGGACCCAGTACTTC.